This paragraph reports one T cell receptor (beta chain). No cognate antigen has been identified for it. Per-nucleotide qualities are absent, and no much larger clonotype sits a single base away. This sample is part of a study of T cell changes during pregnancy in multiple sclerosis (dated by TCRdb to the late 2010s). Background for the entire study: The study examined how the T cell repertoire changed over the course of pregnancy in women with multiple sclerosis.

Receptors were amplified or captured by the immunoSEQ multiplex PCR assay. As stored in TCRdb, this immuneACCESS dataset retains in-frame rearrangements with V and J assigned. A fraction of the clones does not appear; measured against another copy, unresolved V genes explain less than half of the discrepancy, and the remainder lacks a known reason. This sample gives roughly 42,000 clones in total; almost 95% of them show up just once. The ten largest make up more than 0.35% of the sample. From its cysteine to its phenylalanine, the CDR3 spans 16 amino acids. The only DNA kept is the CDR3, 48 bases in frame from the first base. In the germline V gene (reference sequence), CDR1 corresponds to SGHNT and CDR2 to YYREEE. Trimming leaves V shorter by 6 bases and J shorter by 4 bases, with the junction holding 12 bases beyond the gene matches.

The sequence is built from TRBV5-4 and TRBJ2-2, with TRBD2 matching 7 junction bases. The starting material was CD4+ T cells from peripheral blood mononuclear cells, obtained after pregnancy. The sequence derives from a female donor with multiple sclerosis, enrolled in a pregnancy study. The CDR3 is CASTRMGREGTGELFF. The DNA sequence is TGTGCCAGCACCCGAATGGGCAGGGAGGGCACCGGGGAGCTGTTTTTT. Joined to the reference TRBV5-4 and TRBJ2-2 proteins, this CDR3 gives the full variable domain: ETGVTQSPTHLIKTRGQQVTLRCSSQSGHNTVSWYQQALGQGPQFIFQYYREEENGRGNFPPRFSGLQFPNYSSELNVNALELDDSALYLCASTRMGREGTGELFFGEGSRLTVL.